Each of the 18 T cell receptor beta chains below was sequenced from the same sample in a study of CD8 T cells in Susac syndrome. Random-hexamer reverse transcription was applied to roughly 0.5 to 1 ug RNA. TCRdb called the immunoSEQ multiplex PCR reads again in MiXCR, with one record for every CDR3 protein. The data hold approximately 210,000 distinct CDR3 sequences, with around 93% observed a single time. The material sequenced was CD4+ T cells from PBMCs. The receptors were gathered from a human donor with Susac syndrome.

This CDR3 reads CASSQDRRDYGYTF. The CDR3 DNA reads TGTGCCAGCAGCCAAGATCGCAGGGACTATGGCTACACCTTC. V and J are TRBV14 and TRBJ1-2, with a tentative D call TRBD1 (5 bases). Germline values: CDR1 SGHDN, CDR2 FVKESK. This CDR3 region has 14 residues. The V gene lost 0 bases and the J gene lost 3 bases, with 8 bases spanning the gap.

This rearrangement joins TRBV27 to TRBJ1-2, with TRBD1 identical over 7 bases. CDR1 MNHEY and CDR2 SMNVEV come from the germline V gene (reference sequence). The V gene end was trimmed by 0 bases and the J gene end by 8 bases; junction bases not matched to a gene: 6. The CDR3 runs 14 residues. The CDR3 loop reads CASSLSRGRGGYTF. CDR3 bases: TGTGCCAGCAGTTTATCGAGGGGGCGAGGGGGCTACACCTTC.

The chain is built from TRBV5-1 and TRBJ1-2; 7 bases match TRBD1. V lost 0 bases to trimming and J lost 8 bases; unmatched junction nucleotides: 7. Germline V lookup: CDR1 SGHRS, CDR2 YFSETQ. This CDR3 has 14 residues. This CDR3 reads CASSLGDRENGYTF. The CDR3 DNA is TGCGCCAGCAGCTTGGGTGACAGGGAAAACGGCTACACCTTC.

The chain joins TRBV5-6 to TRBJ2-3; TRBD1 or TRBD2 may be the D gene (6 bases each). The V gene lost 4 bases and the J gene lost 0 bases, with 15 bases spanning the gap. This CDR3 is 16 amino acids long. Germline V CDR1 and CDR2: SGHDT, YYEEEE. The CDR3 protein is CASSPLVGGSTDTQYF. The CDR3 nucleotides read TGTGCCAGCAGCCCGCTGGTGGGGGGCAGCACAGATACGCAGTATTTT.

This chain uses TRBV6-5 with TRBJ1-2, with D perhaps TRBD1 (6 bases). The CDR3 runs 15 residues. The V end lost 4 bases, the J end lost 4 bases, and 16 bases lay between the germline ends. Germline V gene lookup returns CDR1 MNHEY and CDR2 SVGAGI. This chain's CDR3 is CASSSSGAGGYGYTF. The DNA for the CDR3 is TGTGCCAGCAGTTCCTCAGGGGCCGGTGGCTATGGCTACACCTTC.

The V and J genes are TRBV6-1 and TRBJ1-5, with 8 bases matching TRBD1. Germline V lookup: CDR1 MNHNS, CDR2 SASEGT. The CDR3 totals 14 residues. V lost 6 bases to trimming and J lost 3 bases; unmatched junction nucleotides: 4. CDR3 coding DNA: TGTGCCAGCAGGCGGGACAGGAACAATCAGCCCCAGCATTTT. This sequence encodes CASRRDRNNQPQHF.

The chain joins TRBV20-1 to TRBJ1-4; D possibly corresponds to TRBD1 (5 bases). The germline V and J ends were trimmed by 5 bases and 4 bases, with 11 bases remaining between them. The CDR3 sequence is 13 residues long. Germline V lookup: CDR1 DFQATT, CDR2 SNEGSKA (reference sequence). DNA for the CDR3: TGCAGTGCTCGGGGCTCCCTTAATGAAAAACTGTTTTTT. Protein: CSARGSLNEKLFF.

The V gene is TRBV4-2, the J gene TRBJ1-4; tentative D call: TRBD1 (6 bases). The V end lost 0 bases, the J end lost 5 bases, and 13 bases lay between the germline ends. Germline V gene data show CDR1 as LGHNA and CDR2 as YNFKEQ. The CDR3 sequence is 16 residues long. The CDR3 region is CASSQESPGTNEKLFF. CDR3 DNA sequence: TGTGCCAGCAGCCAAGAGTCTCCGGGGACAAATGAAAAACTGTTTTTT.

This clonotype was recorded once. The chain carries TRBV29-1 and TRBJ1-6; no definite D call. Germline V gives CDR1 SQVTM, CDR2 ANQGSEA. The CDR3 runs 16 residues. Trimming stripped 3 bases from V and 10 bases from J, with 22 bases between. This CDR3 is CSVDRARRYPYSPLHF. CDR3 in DNA: TGCAGCGTTGATCGGGCCCGACGCTATCCTTACTCACCCCTCCACTTT.

This rearrangement joins TRBV5-1 to TRBJ2-3; D is perhaps TRBD1 or TRBD2 (6 bases each). Germline loops: CDR1 SGHRS, CDR2 YFSETQ. The CDR3 has 14 amino acids. V was shortened by 3 bases and J by 6 bases, with 14 bases between the two germline ends. The CDR3 sequence: CASSSAPGADTQYF. In DNA, the CDR3 is TGCGCCAGCAGCTCGGCCCCGGGGGCGGATACGCAGTATTTT.

The chain recombines TRBV19 with TRBJ2-7; 8 positions agree with TRBD1. Losses at the gene ends were 6 bases for V and 2 bases for J; bases not matched to a gene: 6. The CDR3 spans 14 residues. Germline lookup yields CDR1 LNHDA and CDR2 SQIVND (reference sequence). DNA for the CDR3: TGTGCCAGTAGATTGACAGGGGCGGCCTACGAGCAGTACTTC. Its translation is CASRLTGAAYEQYF. The variable domain in full, with the rest retrieved from reference TRBV19 and TRBJ2-7, is DGGITQSPKYLFRKEGQNVTLSCEQNLNHDAMYWYRQDPGQGLRLIYYSQIVNDFQKGDIAEGYSVSREKKESFPLTVTSAQKNPTAFYLCASRLTGAAYEQYFGPGTRLTVT.

This clonotype was seen only once. The rearrangement links TRBV5-1 to TRBJ2-1; TRBD2 matches 10 bases. CDR3 size: 16 residues. The ends lost 3 bases at V and 4 bases at J; junction bases unmatched: 7. Germline CDR1 is SGHRS and CDR2 is YFSETQ. The DNA of the CDR3 is TGCGCCAGCAGCTCCACCGGGACTAGCGCTTACAATGAGCAGTTCTTC. Its protein is CASSSTGTSAYNEQFF.

This chain links TRBV15 with TRBJ1-4, with 11 positions matching TRBD1. CDR1 is LNHNV and CDR2 is YYDKDF in the germline V gene (reference sequence). This CDR3 has 15 amino acids. Trimming removed 2 bases from V and 8 bases from J; junction bases left unmatched: 4. The CDR3 DNA sequence: TGTGCCACCAGCAGACCTGGACAGGGGGCGGAAAAACTGTTTTTT. As protein: CATSRPGQGAEKLFF.

The chain recombines TRBV20-1 with TRBJ1-1; D remains unclear. Trimming took off 3 bases at V and 6 bases at J, with 5 bases between the two ends. Germline CDR1 reads DFQATT; CDR2 reads SNEGSKA (reference sequence). CDR3 length equals 10 residues. CDR3 bases: TGCAGTGCTAGGGCTGCTGAAGCTTTCTTT. It encodes CSARAAEAFF.

The chain employs TRBV7-2 and TRBJ1-2; 7 positions agree with TRBD1. CDR1 is SGHTA and CDR2 is FQGNSA in the germline V gene. This CDR3 is 15 amino acids long. V gave up 5 bases and J gave up 3 bases; unmatched junction bases: 9. CDR3 nucleotide sequence: TGTGCCAGCAGCGCCGACCCCGGACAGGACTATGGCTACACCTTC. It translates to CASSADPGQDYGYTF.

V is TRBV19 and J is TRBJ2-5; D is unclear. The CDR3 length is 15 residues. The germline gives CDR1 LNHDA, CDR2 SQIVND (reference sequence). V was cut by 3 bases and J by 5 bases, with 16 bases left in between. CDR3 sequence (DNA): TGTGCCAGTAGTATGGGAACCGAGTGGCGGGAGACCCAGTACTTC. Its translation: CASSMGTEWRETQYF.

V usage is TRBV20-1 and J usage is TRBJ2-3; maybe TRBD2 (5 bases). Germline CDR1 is DFQATT and CDR2 is SNEGSKA (reference sequence). Trimming stripped 1 base from V and 2 bases from J, with 10 bases between. This CDR3 spans 14 amino acids. The CDR3 DNA is TGCAGTGCTAGAGGGCCGGGGTTCACAGATACGCAGTATTTT. Protein: CSARGPGFTDTQYF.

The chain uses TRBV5-8 and TRBJ1-1; unclear D gene. The germline V gene encodes CDR1 SGHTS and CDR2 YDEGEE. With 9 bases removed from V and 0 bases from J, the gap between germline ends came to 12 bases. The CDR3 has 13 amino acids. Written as DNA, the CDR3 is TGTGCCACCCGGAACCAAATGAACACTGAAGCTTTCTTT. Protein product: CATRNQMNTEAFF.